This is a list of T cell receptor beta chains from one sample in a study of graft-versus-host responses after intestinal transplantation. Using immunoSEQ multiplex PCR, the repertoire was profiled, and TCRdb retains in-frame clones only, with some absent. The table lists over 100,000 clones, more than 85% of them singletons. For these TCRs, the target antigens are not known. Sequences were derived from unstimulated CD8+ T cells sorted from spleen or lymph node cells, sampled before transplant. The receptors here all came from a human donor who was the organ donor for an intestinal transplant. CDR3s include the opening cysteine and the closing phenylalanine or tryptophan. D genes are given only for firm matches. The listing skips clone size in some rows; elsewhere it reads once, few, many or a size class.

DNA	CDR3	D	J	length	V	size
TGCGCCAGCAGCCACAGGGACCTAAACTACGAGCAGTACTTC	CASSHRDLNYEQYF	.	TRBJ2-7	14	TRBV4-1	once
TGCGCCAGCAGCTTGAACAGAGACTATGGCTACACCTTC	CASSLNRDYGYTF	.	TRBJ1-2	13	TRBV5-1	once
TGCGCCAGCAGCCAAGAACTAGAGGCCTACGAGCAGTACTTC	CASSQELEAYEQYF	.	TRBJ2-7	14	TRBV4-1	.
TGTGCCAGTAGGCCCCCGGGGGGCGGAGCCTACGAGCAGTACTTC	CASRPPGGGAYEQYF	.	TRBJ2-7	15	TRBV19	few
TGTGCCAGCACCACGAGGGTAGGCCACCCCCGGCACGAGCAGTACTTC	CASTTRVGHPRHEQYF	.	TRBJ2-7	16	TRBV27	.
TGTGCCAGCAGCTTGTGGGGGGCTCCCTACGAGCAGTACTTC	CASSLWGAPYEQYF	.	TRBJ2-7	14	TRBV5-4	.
TGTGCCGAAACAGGGGGTTCAAACTATGGCTACACCTTC	CAETGGSNYGYTF	TRBD1	TRBJ1-2	13	TRBV30	.
TGTGCCAGTAGTATAGGTGGGACCTACAATGAGCAGTTCTTC	CASSIGGTYNEQFF	.	TRBJ2-1	14	TRBV19	.
TGTGCCAGCATTGAGCGGGGGTCCTACGAGCAGTACTTC	CASIERGSYEQYF	TRBD2	TRBJ2-7	13	TRBV2	.
TGTGCCAGCAGCCACCTAGCGGCGAACACCGGGGAGCTGTTTTTT	CASSHLAANTGELFF	TRBD2	TRBJ2-2	15	TRBV4-2	.
TGTGCCAGCAGCTTTGGACTAGCGGGAGTAGTAACGGGGGAGCAGTACTTC	CASSFGLAGVVTGEQYF	TRBD2	TRBJ2-7	17	TRBV5-6	.
TGTGCCAGCAGCTTAGTACGTGTTTTGGTCAGGGCCCCCTACGAGCAGTACTTC	CASSLVRVLVRAPYEQYF	.	TRBJ2-7	18	TRBV7-2	.
TGTGCTAGTGGTTTGGTACCCGGGGGCGGTGATGAAAAACTGTTTTTT	CASGLVPGGGDEKLFF	.	TRBJ1-4	16	TRBV12-5	.
TGTGCCAGCAGTCCCGGGACAGGGTCCTACGAGCAGTACTTC	CASSPGTGSYEQYF	TRBD1	TRBJ2-7	14	TRBV9	.
TGCGCCAGCAGTCAGACAGGCTACGAGCAGTACTTC	CASSQTGYEQYF	.	TRBJ2-7	12	TRBV4-1	.
TGTGCCAGCAGCTCTAGCGGGAGTGGCGACGAGCAGTACTTC	CASSSSGSGDEQYF	TRBD2	TRBJ2-7	14	TRBV11-2	.
TGTGCCATCAGTGATCCGCAGGGGCGAGGGTCCTACGAGCAGTACTTC	CAISDPQGRGSYEQYF	.	TRBJ2-7	16	TRBV10-3	.
TGTGCCAGTAGTATAGATTCAGGGGGCACAGATACGCAGTATTTT	CASSIDSGGTDTQYF	.	TRBJ2-3	15	TRBV19	.
TGTGCCAGCAGCCCTTTCCCAATGAACACCGGGGAGCTGTTTTTT	CASSPFPMNTGELFF	.	TRBJ2-2	15	TRBV6-5	few
TGTGCCAGCAGCTTTGGACAGGTAGCCTACGAGCAGTACTTC	CASSFGQVAYEQYF	TRBD1	TRBJ2-7	14	TRBV13	.
TGTGCCAGCAGTTACTTCACAGATACGCAGTATTTT	CASSYFTDTQYF	.	TRBJ2-3	12	TRBV6-6	.
TGTGCCAGCAGCGCCTCCCAGATTAACACTGAAGCTTTCTTT	CASSASQINTEAFF	.	TRBJ1-1	14	TRBV9	.
TGCGCCAGCCCACCGGGGACAGAAGACTTCCCGGGACTAGCGAATCCGAATGAGCAGTTCTTC	CASPPGTEDFPGLANPNEQFF	TRBD2	TRBJ2-1	21	TRBV4-3	.
TGCAGCGTTGAGTCTAGCGGGAGGGCAGATACGCAGTATTTT	CSVESSGRADTQYF	TRBD2	TRBJ2-3	14	TRBV29-1	.
TGTGCCAGCAGTTTATCCGGGACTACCTATGGCTACACCTTC	CASSLSGTTYGYTF	.	TRBJ1-2	14	TRBV27	.
TGTGCCAGCACCCTAACAATTTCTAGCAATCAGCCCCAGCATTTT	CASTLTISSNQPQHF	.	TRBJ1-5	15	TRBV28	.
TGTGCCAGCAGCTTAGAGGACGGCTCTGGAAACACCATATATTTT	CASSLEDGSGNTIYF	.	TRBJ1-3	15	TRBV11-2	.
TGTGCCATCAGTGATACGAGACTAGCGGGATACGAGCAGTACTTC	CAISDTRLAGYEQYF	TRBD2	TRBJ2-7	15	TRBV10-3	.
TGTGCCAGCAGCCCAAATCTCGGGGACCCTGCCATCAACACCGGGGAGCTGTTTTTT	CASSPNLGDPAINTGELFF	.	TRBJ2-2	19	TRBV28	.
TGTGCCAGCAGTGCCGGGGGCTTCCCGGATCAGCCCCAGCATTTT	CASSAGGFPDQPQHF	.	TRBJ1-5	15	TRBV27	once
TGTGCCAGCAGCGTAGACGGGAGGGCGGGAGATACGCAGTATTTT	CASSVDGRAGDTQYF	TRBD2	TRBJ2-3	15	TRBV9	.
TGTGCCAGCGGCCTAGCGGGGAATGAGCAGTTCTTC	CASGLAGNEQFF	TRBD2	TRBJ2-1	12	TRBV27	.
TGTGCCAGCAGCTTAGCGCGGGTCAGGTACACTGAAGCTTTCTTT	CASSLARVRYTEAFF	.	TRBJ1-1	15	TRBV11-2	.
TGTGCCAGCAGCGTCGGGGGCCACACTGAAGCTTTCTTT	CASSVGGHTEAFF	.	TRBJ1-1	13	TRBV9	.
TGTGCCAGCTCACCATCCATTGGCAGCGGTAGCACAGATACGCAGTATTTT	CASSPSIGSGSTDTQYF	.	TRBJ2-3	17	TRBV18	.
TGTGCCAGCAGCTTAGGCAGGGAAGGTGGCTACACCTTC	CASSLGREGGYTF	.	TRBJ1-2	13	TRBV7-6	.
TGTGCCAGCACTCAGAACACTGAAGCTTTCTTT	CASTQNTEAFF	.	TRBJ1-1	11	TRBV2	few
TGTGCCAGCACAGGGGTGCGTGAGCAGTTCTTC	CASTGVREQFF	.	TRBJ2-1	11	TRBV28	.
TGTGCCAGCAGTAAAAACAGGGGGCGCTGGTATGGCTACACCTTC	CASSKNRGRWYGYTF	TRBD1	TRBJ1-2	15	TRBV28	.
TGCGCCAGCAGCCCGGGGACAGGGGCCCTCTACGAGCAGTACTTC	CASSPGTGALYEQYF	TRBD1	TRBJ2-7	15	TRBV5-1	.
TGTGCCAGCAGCTTAGGATACCTAGCGGGATCGGGTGAGCAGTTCTTC	CASSLGYLAGSGEQFF	TRBD2	TRBJ2-1	16	TRBV11-3	.
TGTGCCATCAGTGCCCTCTGGACAGGGGAAGGCAATCAGCCCCAGCATTTT	CAISALWTGEGNQPQHF	TRBD1	TRBJ1-5	17	TRBV10-3	.
TGCAGCGTTGAGGGACAGGATTCGGATGAGCAGTTCTTC	CSVEGQDSDEQFF	TRBD1	TRBJ2-1	13	TRBV29-1	.
TGTGCCAGCAGTTTTGGCTGGAATCAGCCCCAGCATTTT	CASSFGWNQPQHF	.	TRBJ1-5	13	TRBV28	.
TGTGCCAGCGGCCTTTTGGGGGGAGAGCAGTACTTC	CASGLLGGEQYF	.	TRBJ2-7	12	TRBV5-4	.
TGTGCCAGCAGCTTGGGTGGGACAGGGAAGTACTTC	CASSLGGTGKYF	TRBD1	TRBJ2-7	12	TRBV5-8	.
TGTGCCAGCAGCCCCCCTGGGCTAGCGTTCTCCTACGAGCAGTACTTC	CASSPPGLAFSYEQYF	.	TRBJ2-7	16	TRBV4-2	.
TGCGCCAGCAGCCAAGAACGGGGACAGGGACAGGCCACTGAAGCTTTCTTT	CASSQERGQGQATEAFF	TRBD1	TRBJ1-1	17	TRBV4-3	.